A selection of T cell receptor beta chains follows, all from one sample in a study of blood T cell repertoires in COVID-19. Clones were sequenced by immunoSEQ multiplex PCR, and TCRdb holds only the in-frame ones, with some missing. Among roughly 220,000 clones listed, around 90% were seen once. The sequencing sample was made of PBMCs or T cells enriched from blood (not recorded which). The receptors shown here come from a woman between 45 and 65 years old with acute COVID-19. Both conserved end residues are part of each CDR3. A D gene is named only where the DNA matches it firmly. Size is omitted from some rows. Given values are once, few, many or a class for expanded clones.

. | TRBJ1-1 | . | TRBV7-9 | CASRLDSFSEAFF | TGTGCCAGCAGATTGGACAGTTTTTCTGAAGCTTTCTTT
TRBD1 | TRBJ2-7 | . | TRBV28 | CASIERDRSYEQYF | TGTGCCAGCATAGAGAGGGACAGGTCCTACGAGCAGTACTTC
. | TRBJ2-7 | . | TRBV5-1 | CASSPGGGSYEQYF | TGCGCCAGCAGCCCAGGGGGCGGGAGCTACGAGCAGTACTTC
TRBD2 | TRBJ2-5 | . | TRBV13 | CASSSTRGTSGSPQETQYF | TGTGCCAGCAGCTCTACTCGGGGGACTAGCGGGAGTCCTCAAGAGACCCAGTACTTC
TRBD1 | TRBJ1-6 | many | TRBV5-8 | CASSLTGVNSPLHF | TGTGCCAGCAGCTTGACAGGGGTCAATTCACCCCTCCACTTT
. | TRBJ2-2 | . | TRBV7-3 | CASSSRGGGLIGSQYNTGELFF | TGTGCCAGCAGCTCACGGGGAGGGGGACTGATAGGGAGCCAGTATAACACCGGGGAGCTGTTTTTT
. | TRBJ1-2 | . | TRBV27 | CASSFTTANYGYTF | TGTGCCAGCAGCTTTACCACGGCTAACTATGGCTACACCTTC
. | TRBJ2-1 | . | TRBV9 | CASSVLPGDVSYNEQFF | TGTGCCAGCAGCGTACTCCCGGGAGATGTTTCCTACAATGAGCAGTTCTTC
. | TRBJ2-5 | once | TRBV27 | CASSLKAVGGWRETQYF | TGTGCCAGCAGTTTGAAGGCAGTTGGGGGGTGGCGAGAGACCCAGTACTTC
. | TRBJ2-6 | . | TRBV19 | CASMGVDSGANVLTF | TGTGCCAGTATGGGAGTAGACTCTGGGGCCAACGTCCTGACTTTC
TRBD1 | TRBJ1-1 | . | TRBV7-9 | CASSLSGGVGTEAFF | TGTGCCAGCAGCTTATCAGGGGGCGTAGGCACTGAAGCTTTCTTT
. | TRBJ2-7 | . | TRBV11-1 | CASSIPKPTGYEQYF | TGTGCCAGCAGCATCCCAAAACCGACAGGTTACGAGCAGTACTTC
TRBD1 | TRBJ2-1 | . | TRBV20-1 | CSASRGQWANEQFF | TGCAGTGCTAGTAGGGGACAGTGGGCCAATGAGCAGTTCTTC
. | TRBJ2-5 | . | TRBV2 | CASSVPGAAETQYF | TGTGCCAGCAGTGTCCCAGGGGCCGCAGAGACCCAGTACTTC
. | TRBJ1-2 | . | TRBV5-1 | CASSLVLGDGYTF | TGCGCCAGCAGCTTGGTGCTAGGGGATGGCTACACCTTC
TRBD2 | TRBJ2-3 | . | TRBV7-9 | CASSLGLGNTDTQYF | TGTGCCAGCAGCCTCGGACTAGGTAACACAGATACGCAGTATTTT
TRBD1 | TRBJ2-7 | . | TRBV19 | CASSARTGVEQYF | TGTGCCAGTAGTGCAAGGACAGGGGTCGAGCAGTACTTC
TRBD1 | TRBJ1-4 | . | TRBV2 | CASSGGQGDEKLFF | TGTGCCAGCAGTGGCGGACAGGGGGATGAAAAACTGTTTTTT